The following is a T cell receptor (beta chain) sequence with its context. This sample is part of a study of blood T cells in healthy people across ages. A sample-barcoded 5' primer and a J-beta primer mix were used in a second PCR of roughly 7 to 11 cycles. In TCRdb, the 5' RACE reads were re-called with MiXCR into one record per CDR3 protein. The sample gives 650,000 to 1,000,000 distinct CDR3 sequences, around 36% of which show up once; approximately 12% is in the top ten. The CDR3 consists of 14 residues. The V gene lost 3 bases and the J gene lost 8 bases, with 17 bases spanning the gap. Per the germline V gene, CDR1 is DFQATT and CDR2 is SNEGSKA (reference sequence).

Sequenced: blood. This rearrangement joins TRBV20-1 to TRBJ2-1; maybe TRBD1 (5 bases). The sequence was obtained from a man younger than 35 in good health. This CDR3 reads CSASFLGLSDEQFF. The CDR3 coding sequence is TGCAGTGCTAGTTTCCTGGGGCTTTCGGATGAGCAGTTCTTC.